This note documents a single TCR beta chain sequence. As to treatment: roughly 18 received Ad26.COV2.S at low or high dose, single or two shots; a few received placebo; per-sample allocation not given. It was on day 63 after the first vaccine or placebo injection that samples were taken. In the vaccine, an Ad26 vector expressed the SARS-CoV-2 spike of the Wuhan strain. These data come from a study of Ad26.COV2.S vaccination and SARS-CoV-2 variants. For the study at large: Donor was in the COV1001 Ad26.COV2.S trial arm.

Clones were read by immunoSEQ multiplex PCR, and TCRdb kept only the in-frame ones, dropping some. The table lists about 480,000 clones, roughly 89% of them singletons. Germline V lookup: CDR1 LNHDA, CDR2 SQIVND (reference sequence). This CDR3 spans 17 amino acids. V shed 5 bases and J 0 bases; nucleotides not matched to a gene: 7. This clonotype originated in a person between 18 and 59 years old who received the Ad26.COV2.S COVID-19 vaccine or a placebo. The chain uses TRBV19 and TRBJ2-6; TRBD1 matches at 7 bases. The sequencing here drew on peripheral blood, taken in a trial of Ad26.COV2.S vaccine versus placebo. CDR3 residues: CASSYMRQGSGANVLTF. CDR3 sequence (DNA): TGTGCCAGTAGTTACATGAGACAGGGCTCTGGGGCCAACGTCCTGACTTTC.